This TCR beta chain was documented in a study of identical twins. Healthy Caucasians alone served as donors. This clonotype came up many times. Using its own MiXCR run on the 5' RACE reads, TCRdb lists one record per CDR3 protein. The data contain approximately 190,000 distinct CDR3 sequences, about 16% of them singletons. V shed 7 bases and J shed 3 bases, with 9 bases lying between them. Per germline, CDR1 KGHDR and CDR2 SFDVKD. This CDR3 is built from 13 residues. A further study also used this sample, focusing on T cells expressing NK-cell markers. That source reports: It was sorted CD3+CD56+NKG2C+, CD3+CD56+NKG2C- and CD3+CD56-NKG2C+ T cells that supplied the TCR beta repertoires. The sorts in several experiments were restricted to alpha-beta TCR T cells by an anti-gamma-delta TCR antibody.

The chain carries TRBV24-1 and TRBJ2-1; D is perhaps TRBD1 (6 bases). The sequence was collected from a woman aged 18-29 years in good health. The sequenced material came from CD8+ T cells sorted from blood. As DNA, the CDR3 is TGTGCCACCAGGGACAGATACTACAATGAGCAGTTCTTC. This gives the protein CATRDRYYNEQFF.